This is a list of T cell receptor beta chains from one sample in a study of cytomegalovirus exposure and HLA in healthy donors. Sequencing was performed with immunoSEQ multiplex PCR; in TCRdb, only in-frame clones are kept and a portion is missing. The sample includes around 130,000 clones, 80% of them seen just once. Sequencing was done on a sample of PBMCs. These receptors were obtained from a woman aged 40 to 50 in good health and CMV-seronegative. The CDR3 runs from the conserved cysteine through the conserved F or W. The D gene is left open where the match is weak. A clone size is listed for some rows: how often the clone was seen (once, few, many), or a class if it is expanded.

.,TRBD1,TRBV18,TRBJ2-7,TGTGCCAGCTCAAGGGACAGGGGCGACGAGCAGTACTTC,CASSRDRGDEQYF
.,TRBD1,TRBV6-5,TRBJ1-2,TGTGCCAGCAGTAAGTGGGACAGTTATGGCTACACCTTC,CASSKWDSYGYTF
.,.,TRBV4-3,TRBJ2-3,TGCGCCAGCAGCCAAGCTGACAGGACGCGCACAGATACGCAGTATTTT,CASSQADRTRTDTQYF
.,.,TRBV6-5,TRBJ1-6,TGTGCCAGCAGGAAAAGTATAGATTCACCCCTCCACTTT,CASRKSIDSPLHF
.,TRBD1,TRBV4-3,TRBJ2-7,TGCGCCAGCAGCCAAGGAGGACAGGGCCGATCCTACGAGCAGTACTTC,CASSQGGQGRSYEQYF
once,.,TRBV27,TRBJ2-7,TGTGCCAGCAGTCTTGAACTAGCTCCTTCCTACGAGCAGTACTTC,CASSLELAPSYEQYF
.,.,TRBV12-5,TRBJ2-2,TGTGCTAGTGGCCCCGGACTAACCGGGGAGCTGTTTTTT,CASGPGLTGELFF
few,TRBD1,TRBV7-9,TRBJ1-6,TGTGCCAGCAGACGGACAGGGCCAAATTCACCCCTCCACTTT,CASRRTGPNSPLHF
.,.,TRBV5-1,TRBJ2-7,TGCGCCAGCAGCTTTGGCAGCTCCTACGAGCAGTACTTC,CASSFGSSYEQYF
.,.,TRBV4-1,TRBJ2-7,TGCGCCAGCAGCCAAGATAGGGACAAGCAGTACTTC,CASSQDRDKQYF
.,TRBD1,TRBV6-6,TRBJ1-2,TGTGCCAGCAGCACAGGGGAGAACTATGGCTACACCTTC,CASSTGENYGYTF
.,TRBD2,TRBV2,TRBJ2-3,TGTGCCAGCAGTTTAGCGGGCCCAGATACGCAGTATTTT,CASSLAGPDTQYF
.,TRBD1,TRBV4-1,TRBJ1-1,TGCGCCAGCAGCCCGGGACAGGGGGCGAGGACTGAAGCTTTCTTT,CASSPGQGARTEAFF
.,.,TRBV7-8,TRBJ2-2,TGTGCCAGCAGCCCAAGAGGCCTAGTAAGCGGGGAGCTGTTTTTT,CASSPRGLVSGELFF
.,TRBD1,TRBV7-3,TRBJ2-1,TGTGCCAGCAGCTTCGGGGGACAGGGGTCAAATGAGCAGTTCTTC,CASSFGGQGSNEQFF
few,.,TRBV4-3,TRBJ1-3,TGCGCCAGCAGCCAAGATCGTGGGGGGGACACCATATATTTT,CASSQDRGGDTIYF
once,TRBD1,TRBV18,TRBJ1-1,TGTGCCAGCTCTGATAGGACAGGCCCCAACACTGAAGCTTTCTTT,CASSDRTGPNTEAFF
.,TRBD1,TRBV5-6,TRBJ1-5,TGTGCCAGCAGCCTAGACAGGGATAATCAGCCCCAGCATTTT,CASSLDRDNQPQHF
.,.,TRBV10-3,TRBJ2-7,TGTGCCATCGGTCTGAGCTCCTACGAGCAGTACTTC,CAIGLSSYEQYF
.,TRBD1,TRBV19,TRBJ2-7,TGTGCCAGTAGTCCGGGACAGGGGGTTACCTACGAGCAGTACTTC,CASSPGQGVTYEQYF
.,.,TRBV27,TRBJ1-2,TGTGCCAGCAGTTTATCGAAGTCCGGCGGGAATGGCTACACCTTC,CASSLSKSGGNGYTF
.,TRBD2,TRBV5-1,TRBJ2-1,TGCGCCAGCAGCATCTCTGGACTAGCGGGAGTAGATGAGCAGTTCTTC,CASSISGLAGVDEQFF
.,TRBD1,TRBV5-1,TRBJ1-4,TGCGCCAGCAGCTCCTCGACAGGGGGAGCAACTAATGAAAAACTGTTTTTT,CASSSSTGGATNEKLFF
.,.,TRBV4-1,TRBJ2-5,TGCGCCAGCAGCCAAGAAAGGAGAGAGACCCAGTACTTC,CASSQERRETQYF
few,TRBD1,TRBV7-3,TRBJ2-6,TGTGCCAGCAGCCTGGACAGGGCGGCAGGGGCCAACGTCCTGACTTTC,CASSLDRAAGANVLTF
.,TRBD1,TRBV19,TRBJ1-2,TGTGCCAGTAGTATTCAGGGGGACTATGGCTACACCTTC,CASSIQGDYGYTF
.,.,TRBV6-5,TRBJ2-7,TGTGCCAGCAGCTCCCCCGACTACGGCGTTCTGCCGTACTTC,CASSSPDYGVLPYF
.,.,TRBV5-5,TRBJ2-2,TGTGCCAGCAGCTTGGTGCCTAGAACCGGGGAGCTGTTTTTT,CASSLVPRTGELFF
.,.,TRBV5-1,TRBJ2-1,TGCGCCAGCAGCTTGGGAGGGTCGACCAACCTCATCTACAATGAGCAGTTCTTC,CASSLGGSTNLIYNEQFF
once,.,TRBV4-1,TRBJ1-3,TGCGCCAGCAGCCAGGGCCGAGCCGGGGGAAAAATCAGAAACACCATATATTTT,CASSQGRAGGKIRNTIYF
.,TRBD1,TRBV14,TRBJ1-5,TGTGCCAGCAGCCAAGAAGGGACAGGAAGGAGAGAGGGTCAGCCCCAGCATTTT,CASSQEGTGRREGQPQHF
.,TRBD2,TRBV29-1,TRBJ2-5,TGCAGCGTTGAAACGGGACTTAGCGGGGAGACCCAGTACTTC,CSVETGLSGETQYF
.,.,TRBV28,TRBJ1-1,TGTGCCAGCAGTTTGGCGGGCATCCGGACTGAAGCTTTCTTT,CASSLAGIRTEAFF
few,TRBD1,TRBV6-5,TRBJ1-5,TGTGCCAGTAGGGTTGGGACAGGGGATCAGCCCCAGCATTTT,CASRVGTGDQPQHF
.,.,TRBV5-1,TRBJ1-1,TGCGCCAGCAGCTTGCAGAACACTGAAGCTTTCTTT,CASSLQNTEAFF
.,.,TRBV18,TRBJ2-1,TGTGCCAGCTCCAGCGGTCAAGACAATGAGCAGTTCTTC,CASSSGQDNEQFF
.,.,TRBV20-1,TRBJ2-7,TGCAGTGCTAGAGTGCGCGAGCAGTACTTC,CSARVREQYF
once,.,TRBV10-2,TRBJ1-2,TGCGCCAGCGGGCACCAGGCGATACATTATGGCTACACCTTC,CASGHQAIHYGYTF
few,.,TRBV10-3,TRBJ2-7,TGTGCCATCAGTGAGTCGACCGGGGGTGGCGAGCAGTACTTC,CAISESTGGGEQYF
.,TRBD1,TRBV6-5,TRBJ1-2,TGTGCCAGTCATACAGGGGGCGGCTATGGCTACACCTTC,CASHTGGGYGYTF
.,TRBD1,TRBV7-8,TRBJ2-7,TGTGCCAGCAGCGCAGCAGAGACCGGGACAGCGAGCTACTACGAGCAGTACTTC,CASSAAETGTASYYEQYF
many,.,TRBV10-3,TRBJ2-1,TGTGCCATCATGGGCGGGGATGAGCAGTTCTTC,CAIMGGDEQFF
.,TRBD1,TRBV18,TRBJ2-1,TGTGCCAGCTCCCCCGGGACAGGGGGGTTCTTC,CASSPGTGGFF
.,.,TRBV28,TRBJ1-5,TGTGCCAGCAGTTTGGGGAGTCAGCCCCAGCATTTT,CASSLGSQPQHF